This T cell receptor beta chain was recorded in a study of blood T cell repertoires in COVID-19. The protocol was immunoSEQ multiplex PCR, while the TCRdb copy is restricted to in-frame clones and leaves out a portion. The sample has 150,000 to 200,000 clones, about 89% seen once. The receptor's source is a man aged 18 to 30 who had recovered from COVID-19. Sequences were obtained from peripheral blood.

The CDR3 is CASSYTGQGNTEAFF. CDR3 in DNA: TGTGCCAGCAGTTACACAGGACAGGGGAACACTGAAGCTTTCTTT. The V gene is TRBV6-6, the J gene TRBJ1-1, with 8 bases fitting TRBD1. The V segment lost 2 bases and the J segment 1 base; nucleotides outside the gene matches: 3. The CDR3 spans 15 residues. Germline assignment: CDR1 MNHNY and CDR2 SVGAGI (reference sequence).